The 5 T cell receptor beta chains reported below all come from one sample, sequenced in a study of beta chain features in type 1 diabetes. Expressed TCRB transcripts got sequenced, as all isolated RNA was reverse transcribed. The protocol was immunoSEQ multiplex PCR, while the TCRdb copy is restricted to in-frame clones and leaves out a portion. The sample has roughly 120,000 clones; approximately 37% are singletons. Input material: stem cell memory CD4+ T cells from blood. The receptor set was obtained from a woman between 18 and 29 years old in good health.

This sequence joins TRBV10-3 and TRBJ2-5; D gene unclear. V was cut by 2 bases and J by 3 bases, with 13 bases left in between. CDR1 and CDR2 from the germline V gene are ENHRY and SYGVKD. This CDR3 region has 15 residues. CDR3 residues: CAISERGLAKETQYF. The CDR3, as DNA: TGTGCCATCAGTGAGAGAGGCCTGGCAAAAGAGACCCAGTACTTC.

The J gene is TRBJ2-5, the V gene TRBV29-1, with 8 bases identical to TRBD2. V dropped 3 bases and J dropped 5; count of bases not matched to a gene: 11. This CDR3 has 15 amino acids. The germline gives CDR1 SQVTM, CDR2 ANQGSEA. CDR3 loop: CSVDARGLVPETQYF. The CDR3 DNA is TGCAGCGTTGACGCCCGGGGACTAGTCCCCGAGACCCAGTACTTC. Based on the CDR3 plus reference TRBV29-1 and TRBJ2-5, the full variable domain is SAVISQKPSRDICQRGTSLTIQCQVDSQVTMMFWYRQQPGQSLTLIATANQGSEATYESGFVIDKFPISRPNLTFSTLTVSNMSPEDSSIYLCSVDARGLVPETQYFGPGTRLLVL.

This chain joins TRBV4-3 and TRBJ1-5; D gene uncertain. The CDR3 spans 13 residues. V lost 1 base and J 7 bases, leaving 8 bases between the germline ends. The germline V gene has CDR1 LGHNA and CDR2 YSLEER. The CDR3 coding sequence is TGCGCCAGCAGCCAAGGTCGAGGGCAGCCCCAGCATTTT. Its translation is CASSQGRGQPQHF.

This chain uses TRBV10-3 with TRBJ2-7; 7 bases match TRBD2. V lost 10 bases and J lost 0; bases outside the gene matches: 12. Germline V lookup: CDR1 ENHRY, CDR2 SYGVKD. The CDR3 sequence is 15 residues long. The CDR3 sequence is CATFVGSGASYEQYF. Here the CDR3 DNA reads TGTGCCACCTTCGTAGGAAGCGGGGCCTCCTACGAGCAGTACTTC.

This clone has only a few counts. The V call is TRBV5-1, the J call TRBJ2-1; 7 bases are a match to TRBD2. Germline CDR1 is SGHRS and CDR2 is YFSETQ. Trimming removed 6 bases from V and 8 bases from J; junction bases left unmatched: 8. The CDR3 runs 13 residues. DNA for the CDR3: TGCGCCAGCAACCGCGGGAGCTTGGATGAGCAGTTCTTC. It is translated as CASNRGSLDEQFF.